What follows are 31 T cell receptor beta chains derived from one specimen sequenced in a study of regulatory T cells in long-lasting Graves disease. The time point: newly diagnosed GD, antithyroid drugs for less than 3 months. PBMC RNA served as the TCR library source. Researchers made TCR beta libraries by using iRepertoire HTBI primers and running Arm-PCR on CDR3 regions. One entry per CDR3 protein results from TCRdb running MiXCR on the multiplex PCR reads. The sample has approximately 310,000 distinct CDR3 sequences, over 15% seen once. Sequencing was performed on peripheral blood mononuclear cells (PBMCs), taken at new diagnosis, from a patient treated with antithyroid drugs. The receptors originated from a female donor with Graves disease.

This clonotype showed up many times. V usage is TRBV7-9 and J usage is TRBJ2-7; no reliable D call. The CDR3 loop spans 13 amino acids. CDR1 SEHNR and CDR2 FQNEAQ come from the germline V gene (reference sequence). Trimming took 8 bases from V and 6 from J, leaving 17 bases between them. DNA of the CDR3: TGTGCCAGCGCGCCCACAGCTCACTCCGAGCAGTACTTC. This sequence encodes CASAPTAHSEQYF.

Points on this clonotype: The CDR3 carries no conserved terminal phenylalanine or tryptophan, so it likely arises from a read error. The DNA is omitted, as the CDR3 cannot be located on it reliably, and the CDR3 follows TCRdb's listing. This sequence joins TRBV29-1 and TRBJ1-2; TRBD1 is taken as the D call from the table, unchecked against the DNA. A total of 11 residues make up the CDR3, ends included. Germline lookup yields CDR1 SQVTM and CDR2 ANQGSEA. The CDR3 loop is CSVGADYGFTV.

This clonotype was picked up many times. In DNA, the CDR3 is TGCAGTGCGGAGGTGCGGGAGGACCACGAGCAGTACTTC. It translates to CSAEVREDHEQYF. The chain recombines TRBV20-1 with TRBJ2-7; 8 nucleotides line up with TRBD2. CDR1 DFQATT and CDR2 SNEGSKA come from the germline V gene (reference sequence). The junction had 9 bases not matched to a gene; V was cut back by 6 bases and J by 5 bases. The CDR3 sequence is 13 residues long.

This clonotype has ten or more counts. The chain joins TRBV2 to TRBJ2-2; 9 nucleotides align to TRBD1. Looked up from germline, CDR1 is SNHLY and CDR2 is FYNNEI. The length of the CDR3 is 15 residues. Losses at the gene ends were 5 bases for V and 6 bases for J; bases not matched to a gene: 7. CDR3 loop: CASSLGQGEAGELFF. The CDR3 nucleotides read TGTGCCAGCAGTCTGGGACAGGGCGAAGCCGGGGAGCTGTTTTTT.

In DNA, the CDR3 is TGTGCCAGTAGTATCAATACAGGGGGATGGGATGAGCAGTTCTTC. Protein sequence: CASSINTGGWDEQFF. The rearrangement joins TRBV19 to TRBJ2-1; 8 bases fit TRBD1. Germline V gene data show CDR1 as LNHDA and CDR2 as SQIVND (reference sequence). The V gene end was trimmed by 3 bases and the J gene end by 8 bases; junction bases not matched to a gene: 9. This CDR3 spans 15 amino acids.

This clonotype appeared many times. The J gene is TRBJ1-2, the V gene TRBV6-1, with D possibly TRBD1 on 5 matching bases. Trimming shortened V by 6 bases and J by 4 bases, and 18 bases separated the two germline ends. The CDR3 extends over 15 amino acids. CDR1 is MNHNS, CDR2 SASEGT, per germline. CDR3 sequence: CASSWGRGEFYGYTF. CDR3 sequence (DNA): TGTGCCAGCAGCTGGGGACGGGGCGAGTTCTATGGCTACACCTTC.

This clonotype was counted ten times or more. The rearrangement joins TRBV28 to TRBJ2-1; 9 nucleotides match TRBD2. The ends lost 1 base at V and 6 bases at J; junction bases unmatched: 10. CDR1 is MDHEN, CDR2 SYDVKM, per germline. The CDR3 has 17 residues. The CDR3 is CASSLFGLALAVNEQFF. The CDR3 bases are TGTGCCAGCAGTTTATTCGGACTAGCGCTAGCCGTCAATGAGCAGTTCTTC.

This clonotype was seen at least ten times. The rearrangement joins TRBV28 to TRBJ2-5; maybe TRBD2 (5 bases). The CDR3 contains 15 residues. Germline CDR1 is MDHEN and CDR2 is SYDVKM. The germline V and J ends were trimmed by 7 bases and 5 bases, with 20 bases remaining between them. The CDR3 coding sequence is TGTGCCAGCATGAGGGTCGGTCTAGTCGGGGAGACCCAGTACTTC. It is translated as CASMRVGLVGETQYF.

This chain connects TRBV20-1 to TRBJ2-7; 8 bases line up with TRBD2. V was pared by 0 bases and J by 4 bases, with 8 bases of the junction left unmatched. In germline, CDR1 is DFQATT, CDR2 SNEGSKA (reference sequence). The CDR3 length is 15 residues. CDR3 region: CSARDLSGSAYEQYF. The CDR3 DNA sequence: TGCAGTGCTAGAGATTTGAGCGGGAGCGCGTACGAGCAGTACTTC.

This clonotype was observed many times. Written as DNA, the CDR3 is TGCGCCAGCAGCCGATCCGGGACAGGGGTTTTTGACAATGAGCAGTTCTTC. Residues: CASSRSGTGVFDNEQFF. The rearrangement uses TRBV5-1 and TRBJ2-1; TRBD1 matches at 10 bases. The length of the CDR3 is 17 residues. CDR1 is SGHRS, CDR2 YFSETQ, per germline. J gave up 5 bases and V 4 bases, and 12 bases lay outside the gene matches.

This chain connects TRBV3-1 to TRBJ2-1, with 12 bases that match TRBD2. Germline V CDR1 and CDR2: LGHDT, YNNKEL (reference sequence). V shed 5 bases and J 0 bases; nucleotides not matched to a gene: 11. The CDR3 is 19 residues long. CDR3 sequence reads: CASSTGTSGRGGSYNEQFF. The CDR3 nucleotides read TGTGCCAGCAGCACCGGGACTAGCGGGCGTGGGGGCTCCTACAATGAGCAGTTCTTC.

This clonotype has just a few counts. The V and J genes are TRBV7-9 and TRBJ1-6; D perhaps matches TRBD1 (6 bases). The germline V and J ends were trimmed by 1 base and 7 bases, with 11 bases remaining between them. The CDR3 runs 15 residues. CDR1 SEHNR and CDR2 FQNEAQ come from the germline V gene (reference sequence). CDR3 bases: TGTGCCAGCAGCTTAGGGGACATACGGAATTCACCCCTCCACTTT. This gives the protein CASSLGDIRNSPLHF.

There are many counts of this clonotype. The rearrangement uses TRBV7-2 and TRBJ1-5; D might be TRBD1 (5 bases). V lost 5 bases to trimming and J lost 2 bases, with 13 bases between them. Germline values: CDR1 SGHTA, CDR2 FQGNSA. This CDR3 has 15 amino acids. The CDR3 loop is CASSPRGRGNQPQHF. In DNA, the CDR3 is TGTGCCAGCAGCCCGAGGGGACGGGGCAATCAGCCCCAGCATTTT.

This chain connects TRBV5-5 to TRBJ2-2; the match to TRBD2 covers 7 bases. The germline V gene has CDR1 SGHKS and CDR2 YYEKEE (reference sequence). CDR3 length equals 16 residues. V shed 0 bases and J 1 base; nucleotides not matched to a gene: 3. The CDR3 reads CASSLDLAVNTGELFF. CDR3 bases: TGTGCCAGCAGCTTGGATCTAGCGGTGAACACCGGGGAGCTGTTTTTT. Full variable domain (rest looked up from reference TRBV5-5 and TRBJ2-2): DAGVTQSPTHLIKTRGQQVTLRCSPISGHKSVSWYQQVLGQGPQFIFQYYEKEERGRGNFPDRFSARQFPNYSSELNVNALLLGDSALYLCASSLDLAVNTGELFFGEGSRLTVL.

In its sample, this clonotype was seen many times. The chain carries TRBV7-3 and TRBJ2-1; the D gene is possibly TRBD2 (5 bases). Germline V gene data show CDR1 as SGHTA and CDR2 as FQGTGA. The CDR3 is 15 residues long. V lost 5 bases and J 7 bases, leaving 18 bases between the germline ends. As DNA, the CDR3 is TGTGCCAGCAGCCCTGGGCTCGAGTCGGGGAATGAGCAGTTCTTC. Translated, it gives CASSPGLESGNEQFF.

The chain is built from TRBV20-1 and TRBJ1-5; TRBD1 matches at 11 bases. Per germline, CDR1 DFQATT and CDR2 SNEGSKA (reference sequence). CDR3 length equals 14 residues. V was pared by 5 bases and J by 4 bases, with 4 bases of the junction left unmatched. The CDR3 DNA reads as TGCAGTGCTGGACAGGGGGCAACAAATCAGCCCCAGCATTTT. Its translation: CSAGQGATNQPQHF.

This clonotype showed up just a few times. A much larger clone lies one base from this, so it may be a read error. CDR3 DNA sequence: TGTGCCAGCAATTTAACCTGGGACGTTAGCAATCAGCCCCAGCATTTT. Its protein product is CASNLTWDVSNQPQHF. The gene calls are TRBV27 and TRBJ1-5; TRBD1 is a possible D gene (5 bases). From germline, CDR1 is MNHEY and CDR2 SMNVEV (reference sequence). This CDR3 spans 16 amino acids.

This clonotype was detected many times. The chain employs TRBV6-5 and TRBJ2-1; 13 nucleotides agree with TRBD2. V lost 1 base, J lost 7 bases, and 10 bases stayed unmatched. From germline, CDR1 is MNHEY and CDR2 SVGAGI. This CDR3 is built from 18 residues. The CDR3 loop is CASSYLTSGRRVGNEQFF. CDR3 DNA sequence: TGTGCCAGCAGTTACTTGACTAGCGGGAGGAGAGTAGGGAATGAGCAGTTCTTC.

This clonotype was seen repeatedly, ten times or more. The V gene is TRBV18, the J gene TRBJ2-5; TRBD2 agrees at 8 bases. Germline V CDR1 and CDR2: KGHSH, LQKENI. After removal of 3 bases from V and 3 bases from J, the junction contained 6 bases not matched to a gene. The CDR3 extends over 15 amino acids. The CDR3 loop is CASSPQREPKETQYF. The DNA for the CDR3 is TGTGCCAGCTCACCCCAGCGGGAGCCAAAAGAGACCCAGTACTTC.

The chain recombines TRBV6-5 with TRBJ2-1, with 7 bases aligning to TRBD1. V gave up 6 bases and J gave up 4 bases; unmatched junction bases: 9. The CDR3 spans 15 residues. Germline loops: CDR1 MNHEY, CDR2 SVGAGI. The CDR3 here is CASRYRGEGYNEQFF. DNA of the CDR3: TGTGCCAGCAGGTACAGGGGAGAGGGGTACAATGAGCAGTTCTTC.

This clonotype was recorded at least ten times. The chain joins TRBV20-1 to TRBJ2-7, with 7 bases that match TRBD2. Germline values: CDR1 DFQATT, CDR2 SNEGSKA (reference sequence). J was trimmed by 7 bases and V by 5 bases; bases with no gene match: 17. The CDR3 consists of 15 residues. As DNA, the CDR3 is TGCAGTGCTTCGGAGGGCGGGGGACTTTTTCGAGAGCAGTACTTC. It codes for CSASEGGGLFREQYF.

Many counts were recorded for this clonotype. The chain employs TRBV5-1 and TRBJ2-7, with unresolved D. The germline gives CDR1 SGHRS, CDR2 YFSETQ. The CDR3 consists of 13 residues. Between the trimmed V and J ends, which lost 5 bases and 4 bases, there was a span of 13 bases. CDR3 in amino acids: CASRPGPTYEQYF. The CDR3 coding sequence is TGCGCCAGCAGGCCAGGACCGACATACGAGCAGTACTTC.

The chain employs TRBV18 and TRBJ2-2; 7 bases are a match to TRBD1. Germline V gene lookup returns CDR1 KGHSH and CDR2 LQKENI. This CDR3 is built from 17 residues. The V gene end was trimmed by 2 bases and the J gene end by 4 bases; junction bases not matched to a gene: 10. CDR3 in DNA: TGTGCCAGCTCACCAAGTATCCGGGGACAGTTCACCGGGGAGCTGTTTTTT. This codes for CASSPSIRGQFTGELFF.

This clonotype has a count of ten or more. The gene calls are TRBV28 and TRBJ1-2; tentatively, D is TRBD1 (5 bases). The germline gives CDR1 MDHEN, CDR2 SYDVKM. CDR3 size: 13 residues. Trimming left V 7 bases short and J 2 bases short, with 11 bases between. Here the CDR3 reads CASMAQENYGYTF. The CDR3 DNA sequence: TGTGCCAGCATGGCACAGGAGAACTATGGCTACACCTTC.

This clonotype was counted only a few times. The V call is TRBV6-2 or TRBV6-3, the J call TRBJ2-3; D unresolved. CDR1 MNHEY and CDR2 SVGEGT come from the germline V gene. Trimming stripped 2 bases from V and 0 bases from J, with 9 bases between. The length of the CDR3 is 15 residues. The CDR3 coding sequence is TGTGCCAGCAGTTACCGCGCGGATAGCACAGATACGCAGTATTTT. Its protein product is CASSYRADSTDTQYF.

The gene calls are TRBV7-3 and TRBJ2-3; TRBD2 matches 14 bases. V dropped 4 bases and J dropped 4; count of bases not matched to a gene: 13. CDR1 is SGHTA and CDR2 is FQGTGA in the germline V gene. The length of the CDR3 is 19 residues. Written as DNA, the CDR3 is TGTGCCAGCAGCTCCATGCCGGGACTAGCGGGAGAGTTGTCAGATACGCAGTATTTT. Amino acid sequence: CASSSMPGLAGELSDTQYF.

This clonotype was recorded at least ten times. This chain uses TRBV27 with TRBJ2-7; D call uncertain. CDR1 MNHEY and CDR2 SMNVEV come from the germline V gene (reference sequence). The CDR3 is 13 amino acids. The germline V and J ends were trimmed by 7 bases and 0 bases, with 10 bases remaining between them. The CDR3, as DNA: TGTGCCAGCACCCCTTTAGGCTCCTACGAGCAGTACTTC. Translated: CASTPLGSYEQYF.

The CDR3: CASSLSTAPPSNYGYTF. The CDR3 bases are TGCGCCAGCAGCTTGAGCACAGCGCCTCCTTCTAACTATGGCTACACCTTC. This chain joins TRBV5-1 and TRBJ1-2; D gene ambiguous. Germline assignment: CDR1 SGHRS and CDR2 YFSETQ. The CDR3 is 17 amino acids. V was pared by 1 base and J by 0 bases, with 16 bases between.

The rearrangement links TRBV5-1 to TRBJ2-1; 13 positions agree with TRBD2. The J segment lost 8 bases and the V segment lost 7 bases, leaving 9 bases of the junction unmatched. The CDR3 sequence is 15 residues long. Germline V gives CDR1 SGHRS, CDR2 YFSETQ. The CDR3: CASLTSGRATDEQFF. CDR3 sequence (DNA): TGCGCCAGCTTAACTAGCGGGAGGGCCACTGATGAGCAGTTCTTC.

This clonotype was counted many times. The CDR3 DNA is TGTGCCAGCAGTGAAGACAGGGCTACAGATACGCAGTATTTT. Translated: CASSEDRATDTQYF. V is TRBV2 and J is TRBJ2-3; possible D gene TRBD1, 6 bases. V was clipped by 1 base and J by 3 bases, with 8 bases between them. In germline, CDR1 is SNHLY, CDR2 FYNNEI. The CDR3 extends over 14 amino acids.

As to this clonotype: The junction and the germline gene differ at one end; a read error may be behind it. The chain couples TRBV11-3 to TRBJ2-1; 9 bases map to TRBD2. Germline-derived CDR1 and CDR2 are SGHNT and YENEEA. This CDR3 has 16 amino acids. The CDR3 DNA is TGTGCCAGCAGCTCATTTAGCGGGAGCTCCTGCAATGAGCAGTTCTTC. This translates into CASSSFSGSSCNEQFF.